A single sample is the source of the 10 T cell receptor beta chains below, sequenced in a study of T cell changes during pregnancy in multiple sclerosis. TCRdb keeps only in-frame clones here, not all; method: immunoSEQ multiplex PCR. This table holds about 39,000 clones, roughly nine tenths found once. The specimen was CD4+ T cells from peripheral blood mononuclear cells, collected in the first trimester of pregnancy. Receptors originate from a female donor in good health, enrolled as a control in a pregnancy study.

This clone was observed a few times. This chain links TRBV14 with TRBJ2-7; unclear D gene. CDR3 size: 12 residues. CDR1 is SGHDN and CDR2 is FVKESK in the germline V gene. Between the trimmed V and J ends, which lost 1 base and 8 bases, there was a span of 9 bases. CDR3: CASSQGLAKQYF. The CDR3 region has the DNA TGTGCCAGCAGCCAAGGGTTGGCAAAGCAGTACTTC.

J is TRBJ2-5 and V is TRBV6-7; D unresolved. Matching the DNA end better, TRBJ2-7 makes the J call doubtful. TRBV6-7 is annotated as an ORF whose role is uncertain. The CDR3 sequence is 13 residues long. This CDR3 reads CASISRRSYEQYF. The CDR3 nucleotides are TGTGCCAGCATATCTAGACGGAGCTACGAGCAGTACTTC.

This chain connects TRBV11-3 to TRBJ2-1; D might be TRBD1 (6 bases). This CDR3 contains 14 residues. V was trimmed by 5 bases and J by 1 base, leaving 9 bases between them. The germline gives CDR1 SGHNT, CDR2 YENEEA. The chain's CDR3 is CASSVRGSYNEQFF. The CDR3 DNA is TGTGCCAGCAGCGTTAGGGGGTCCTACAATGAGCAGTTCTTC.

This clone was seen a single time. The chain combines TRBV7-9 with TRBJ1-1, with 7 nucleotides matching TRBD1. Losses at the gene ends were 5 bases for V and 7 bases for J; bases not matched to a gene: 13. The CDR3 totals 15 residues. Germline V gene lookup returns CDR1 SEHNR and CDR2 FQNEAQ (reference sequence). The CDR3 region has the DNA TGTGCCAGCAGCCCTCGCAGGACAGGCTGGGGTGAAGCTTTCTTT. As protein: CASSPRRTGWGEAFF.

The J gene is TRBJ1-1, the V gene TRBV19; D remains unclear. The CDR3 is 12 residues long. Looked up from germline, CDR1 is LNHDA and CDR2 is SQIVND (reference sequence). V dropped 11 bases and J dropped 4 bases, with 14 bases sitting between them. The CDR3 DNA follows: TGTGCCTCTAGTAGGTCTACCACTGAAGCTTTCTTT. As protein: CASSRSTTEAFF.

The chain carries TRBV19 and TRBJ2-1; D unclear. The CDR3 extends over 14 amino acids. Per germline, CDR1 LNHDA and CDR2 SQIVND (reference sequence). Trimming shortened V by 6 bases and J by 5 bases, and 14 bases separated the two germline ends. The CDR3, as DNA: TGTGCCAGTAGAGACCCTGGGCGCCACAATGAGCAGTTCTTC. Translated: CASRDPGRHNEQFF.

This chain links TRBV27 with TRBJ2-1; 9 bases are a match to TRBD1. Germline V gives CDR1 MNHEY, CDR2 SMNVEV (reference sequence). V lost 3 bases and J lost 4; bases outside the gene matches: 7. CDR3 length: 16 amino acids. The CDR3 DNA is TGTGCCAGCAGTTTTCTAGCCGGGACAGGGTACAATGAGCAGTTCTTC. Its protein product is CASSFLAGTGYNEQFF.

The V gene is TRBV27, the J gene TRBJ1-5, with 7 positions matching TRBD1. Germline trimming cut 7 bases from V and 2 bases from J; bases unmatched to any gene: 8. Per the germline V gene, CDR1 is MNHEY and CDR2 is SMNVEV (reference sequence). The CDR3 is 15 residues long. The CDR3 DNA follows: TGTGCCAGCAAAACCGACAGGGCTGGCAATCAGCCCCAGCATTTT. It codes for CASKTDRAGNQPQHF.

V usage is TRBV25-1 and J usage is TRBJ2-7; TRBD2 aligns across 7 bases. V was pared by 7 bases and J by 1 base, with 4 bases of the junction left unmatched. In germline, CDR1 is MGHDK, CDR2 SYGVNS. The CDR3 totals 13 residues. DNA for the CDR3: TGTGCCAGCACCGACGGGGGGTCCTACGAGCAGTACTTC. This codes for CASTDGGSYEQYF.

The chain joins TRBV7-2 to TRBJ1-2; TRBD1 might be the D (6 bases). The length of the CDR3 is 14 residues. Germline values: CDR1 SGHTA, CDR2 FQGNSA. Trimming pared 5 bases from V and 3 bases from J, leaving 13 bases between. The CDR3, as DNA: TGTGCCAGCAGCGCAGGGGCTCGGGACTATGGCTACACCTTC. Translation: CASSAGARDYGYTF.